This T cell receptor (beta chain) was retrieved from a study of Graves' ophthalmopathy and Graves' hyperthyroidism. Amplified material comprised TCR beta CDR3 regions derived from RNA transcripts. Second-round multiplex PCR came after first-round RT-PCR with HTBI primers. TCRdb analysed the multiplex PCR reads with MiXCR anew, one entry per CDR3 protein. The table lists about 390,000 distinct CDR3 sequences, roughly 17% of them singletons. Findings and limits, study-wide: A majority of expanded thyroid clonotypes exceeding 0.001 frequency were likewise present in blood.

About this clonotype: Its specificity is not known.

Germline CDR1 reads SGHRS; CDR2 reads YFSETQ. Trimming removed 4 bases at V and 0 bases at J, with 8 bases between. The CDR3 has 15 amino acids. Sampling more than 9 ml of fresh peripheral blood provided the PBMCs. Sequenced input: peripheral blood. J is TRBJ2-6 and V is TRBV5-1; no definite D call. The TCR comes from an adult woman with stable Graves' hyperthyroidism. CDR3 residues: CASSHSGSGANVLTF. CDR3 DNA sequence: TGCGCCAGCAGCCATTCCGGCTCTGGGGCCAACGTCCTGACTTTC.